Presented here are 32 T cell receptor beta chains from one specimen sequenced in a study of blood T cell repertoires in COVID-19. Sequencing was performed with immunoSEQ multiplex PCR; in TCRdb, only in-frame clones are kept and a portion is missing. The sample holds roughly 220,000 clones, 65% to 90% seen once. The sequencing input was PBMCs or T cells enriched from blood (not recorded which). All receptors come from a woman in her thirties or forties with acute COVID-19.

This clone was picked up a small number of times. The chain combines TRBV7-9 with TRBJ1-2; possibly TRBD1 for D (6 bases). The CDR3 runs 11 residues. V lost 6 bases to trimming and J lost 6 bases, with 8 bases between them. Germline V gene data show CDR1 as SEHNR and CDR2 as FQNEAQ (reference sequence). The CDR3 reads CASSYRDGYTF. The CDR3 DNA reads TGTGCCAGCAGTTACAGGGATGGCTACACCTTC.

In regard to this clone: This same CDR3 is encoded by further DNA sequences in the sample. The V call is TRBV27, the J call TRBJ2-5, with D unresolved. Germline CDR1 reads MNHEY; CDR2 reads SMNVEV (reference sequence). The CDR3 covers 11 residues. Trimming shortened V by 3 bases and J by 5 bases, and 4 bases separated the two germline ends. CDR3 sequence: CASSLGETQYF. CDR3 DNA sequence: TGTGCCAGCAGTTTGGGCGAGACCCAGTACTTC.

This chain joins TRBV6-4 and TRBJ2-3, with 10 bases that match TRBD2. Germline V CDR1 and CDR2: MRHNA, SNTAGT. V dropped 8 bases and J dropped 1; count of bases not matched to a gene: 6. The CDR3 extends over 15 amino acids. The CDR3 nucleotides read TGTGCCAGCTCTGGTGGGACTAGCGGCACAGATACGCAGTATTTT. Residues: CASSGGTSGTDTQYF.

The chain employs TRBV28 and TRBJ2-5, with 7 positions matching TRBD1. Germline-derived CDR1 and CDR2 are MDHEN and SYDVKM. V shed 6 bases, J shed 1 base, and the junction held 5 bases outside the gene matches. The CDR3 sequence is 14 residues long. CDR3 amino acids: CASRKRTGQETQYF. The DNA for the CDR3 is TGTGCCAGCAGGAAACGGACAGGCCAAGAGACCCAGTACTTC.

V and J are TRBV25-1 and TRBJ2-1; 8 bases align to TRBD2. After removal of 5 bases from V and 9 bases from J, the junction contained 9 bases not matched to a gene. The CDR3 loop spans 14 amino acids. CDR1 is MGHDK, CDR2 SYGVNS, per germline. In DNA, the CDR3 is TGTGCCAGCAGTTACGGTAGCGGGAACGGTGAGCAGTTCTTC. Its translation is CASSYGSGNGEQFF.

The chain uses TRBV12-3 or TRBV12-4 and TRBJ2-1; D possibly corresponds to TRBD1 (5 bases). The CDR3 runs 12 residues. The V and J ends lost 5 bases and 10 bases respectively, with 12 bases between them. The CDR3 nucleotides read TGTGCCAGCAGTAGTCAGGGTTGGGAGCAGTTCTTC. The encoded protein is CASSSQGWEQFF.

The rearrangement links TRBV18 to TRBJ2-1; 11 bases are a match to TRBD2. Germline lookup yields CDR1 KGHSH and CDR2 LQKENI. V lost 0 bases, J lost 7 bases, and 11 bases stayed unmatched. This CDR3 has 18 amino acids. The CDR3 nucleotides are TGTGCCAGCTCACCACCGACAACGGGACTAGCGGTTAGGAATGAGCAGTTCTTC. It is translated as CASSPPTTGLAVRNEQFF.

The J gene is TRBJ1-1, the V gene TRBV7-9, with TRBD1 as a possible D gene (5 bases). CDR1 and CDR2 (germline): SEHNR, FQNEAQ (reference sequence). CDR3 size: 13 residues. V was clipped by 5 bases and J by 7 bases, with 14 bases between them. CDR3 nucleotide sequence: TGTGCCAGCAGCCCCCGACGGGGGGATGAAGCTTTCTTT. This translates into CASSPRRGDEAFF. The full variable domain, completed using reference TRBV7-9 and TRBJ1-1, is DTGVSQNPRHKITKRGQNVTFRCDPISEHNRLYWYRQTLGQGPEFLTYFQNEAQLEKSRLLSDRFSAERPKGSFSTLEIQRTEQGDSAMYLCASSPRRGDEAFFGQGTRLTVV.

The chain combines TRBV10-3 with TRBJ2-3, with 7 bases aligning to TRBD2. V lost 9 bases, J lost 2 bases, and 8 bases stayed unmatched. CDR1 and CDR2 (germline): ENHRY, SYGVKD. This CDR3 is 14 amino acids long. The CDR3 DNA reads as TGTGCCATGTCCCCGCGGGAGAACACAGATACGCAGTATTTT. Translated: CAMSPRENTDTQYF.

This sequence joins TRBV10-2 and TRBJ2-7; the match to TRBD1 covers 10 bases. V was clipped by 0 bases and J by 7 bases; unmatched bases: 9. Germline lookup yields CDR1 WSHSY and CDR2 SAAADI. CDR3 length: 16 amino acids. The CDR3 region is CASSESTGTGAFEQYF. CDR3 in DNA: TGCGCCAGCAGTGAGTCGACCGGGACAGGGGCCTTTGAGCAGTACTTC.

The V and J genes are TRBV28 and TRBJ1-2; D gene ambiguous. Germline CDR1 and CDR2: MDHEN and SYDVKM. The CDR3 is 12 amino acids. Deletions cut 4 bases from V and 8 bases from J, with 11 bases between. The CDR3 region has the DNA TGTGCCAGCAGTTCTTATGGGCTCGGCTACACCTTC. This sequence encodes CASSSYGLGYTF.

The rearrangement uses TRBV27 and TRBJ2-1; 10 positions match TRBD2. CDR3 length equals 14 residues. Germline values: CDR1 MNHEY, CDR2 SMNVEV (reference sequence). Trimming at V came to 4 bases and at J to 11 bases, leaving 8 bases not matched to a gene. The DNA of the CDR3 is TGTGCCAGCAGTTGGACTAGCGGATTGAATAAGCAGTTCTTC. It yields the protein CASSWTSGLNKQFF.

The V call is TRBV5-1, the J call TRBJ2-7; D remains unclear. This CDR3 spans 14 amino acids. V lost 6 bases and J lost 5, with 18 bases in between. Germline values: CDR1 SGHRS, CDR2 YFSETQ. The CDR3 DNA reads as TGCGCCAGCACCTTAAGCGTGGTTTCGAACGAGCAGTACTTC. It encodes CASTLSVVSNEQYF.

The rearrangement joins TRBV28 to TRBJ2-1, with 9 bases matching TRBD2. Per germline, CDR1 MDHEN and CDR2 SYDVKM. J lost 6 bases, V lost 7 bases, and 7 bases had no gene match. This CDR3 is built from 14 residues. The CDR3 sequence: CASTLGTSSNEQFF. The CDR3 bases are TGTGCCAGCACCCTGGGGACTAGCAGCAATGAGCAGTTCTTC. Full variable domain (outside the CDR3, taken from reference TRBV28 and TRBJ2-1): DVKVTQSSRYLVKRTGEKVFLECVQDMDHENMFWYRQDPGLGLRLIYFSYDVKMKEKGDIPEGYSVSREKKERFSLILESASTNQTSMYLCASTLGTSSNEQFFGPGTRLTVL.

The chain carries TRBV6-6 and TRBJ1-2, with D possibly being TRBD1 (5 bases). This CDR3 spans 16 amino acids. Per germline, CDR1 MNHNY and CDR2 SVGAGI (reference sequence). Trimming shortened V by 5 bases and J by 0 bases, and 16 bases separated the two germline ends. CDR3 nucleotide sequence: TGTGCCAGCAGTATCTTGTTGGGGGGTACTAACTATGGCTACACCTTC. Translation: CASSILLGGTNYGYTF.

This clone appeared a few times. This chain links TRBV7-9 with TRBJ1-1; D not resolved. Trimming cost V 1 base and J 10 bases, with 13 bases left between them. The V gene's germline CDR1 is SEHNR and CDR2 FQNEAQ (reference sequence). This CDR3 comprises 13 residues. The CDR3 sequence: CASSLEGLRGAFF. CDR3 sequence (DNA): TGTGCCAGCAGCTTAGAAGGGCTACGGGGAGCTTTCTTT.

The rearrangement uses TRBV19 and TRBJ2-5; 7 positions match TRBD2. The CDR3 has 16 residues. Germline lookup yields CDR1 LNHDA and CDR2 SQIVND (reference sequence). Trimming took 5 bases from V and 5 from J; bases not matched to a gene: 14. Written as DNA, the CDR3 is TGTGCCAGTAGTCCCCCCGGACTAGAGGGGAGCGAGACCCAGTACTTC. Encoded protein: CASSPPGLEGSETQYF.

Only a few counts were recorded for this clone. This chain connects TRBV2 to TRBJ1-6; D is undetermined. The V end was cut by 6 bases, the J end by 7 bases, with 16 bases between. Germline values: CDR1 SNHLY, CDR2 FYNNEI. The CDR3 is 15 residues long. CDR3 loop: CASRDLAGKNSPLHF. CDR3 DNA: TGTGCCAGCAGAGACCTTGCGGGCAAAAATTCACCCCTCCACTTT.

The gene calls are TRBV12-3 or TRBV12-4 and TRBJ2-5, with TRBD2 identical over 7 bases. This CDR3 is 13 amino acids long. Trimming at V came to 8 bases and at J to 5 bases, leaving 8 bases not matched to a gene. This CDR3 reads CASRGGVGETQYF. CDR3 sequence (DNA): TGTGCCAGCCGTGGGGGGGTAGGGGAGACCCAGTACTTC.

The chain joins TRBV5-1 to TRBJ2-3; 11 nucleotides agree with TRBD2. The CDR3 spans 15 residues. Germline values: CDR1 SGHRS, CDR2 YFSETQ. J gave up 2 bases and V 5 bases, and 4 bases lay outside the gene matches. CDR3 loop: CASSSGLADTDTQYF. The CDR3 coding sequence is TGCGCCAGCAGTTCGGGACTAGCGGACACAGATACGCAGTATTTT.

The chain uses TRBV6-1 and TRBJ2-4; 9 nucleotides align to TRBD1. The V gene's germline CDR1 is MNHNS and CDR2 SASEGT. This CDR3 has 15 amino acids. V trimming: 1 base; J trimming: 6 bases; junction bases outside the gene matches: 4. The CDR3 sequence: CASSEEMGQGNIQYF. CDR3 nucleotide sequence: TGTGCCAGCAGTGAAGAGATGGGACAGGGAAACATTCAGTACTTC.

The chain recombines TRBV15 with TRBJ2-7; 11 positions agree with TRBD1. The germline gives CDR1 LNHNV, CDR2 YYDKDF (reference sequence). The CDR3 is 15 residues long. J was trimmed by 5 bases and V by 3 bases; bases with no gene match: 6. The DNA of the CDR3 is TGTGCCACCAGCAGGGGGGACAGGGGGATCAACGAGCAGTACTTC. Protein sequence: CATSRGDRGINEQYF.

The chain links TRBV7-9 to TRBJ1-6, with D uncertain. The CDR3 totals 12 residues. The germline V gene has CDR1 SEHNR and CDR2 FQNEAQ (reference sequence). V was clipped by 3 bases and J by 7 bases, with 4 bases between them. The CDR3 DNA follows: TGTGCCAGCAGCTTTCAGAATTCACCCCTCCACTTT. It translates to CASSFQNSPLHF.

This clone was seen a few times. The DNA for the CDR3 is TGTGCCAGCAGCCGGACTAGCGGGAGGGTGGCCGGGGAGCTGTTTTTT. Residues: CASSRTSGRVAGELFF. The genes are TRBV7-9 and TRBJ2-2, with TRBD2 matching over 15 bases. CDR3 length: 16 amino acids. V trimming: 5 bases; J trimming: 6 bases; junction bases outside the gene matches: 4. From germline, CDR1 is SEHNR and CDR2 FQNEAQ (reference sequence).

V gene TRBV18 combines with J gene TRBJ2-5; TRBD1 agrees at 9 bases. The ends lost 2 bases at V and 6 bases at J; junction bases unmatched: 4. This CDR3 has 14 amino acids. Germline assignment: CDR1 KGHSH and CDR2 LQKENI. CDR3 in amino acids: CASSPGTGQKTQYF. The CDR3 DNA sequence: TGTGCCAGCTCACCAGGGACAGGGCAGAAGACCCAGTACTTC.

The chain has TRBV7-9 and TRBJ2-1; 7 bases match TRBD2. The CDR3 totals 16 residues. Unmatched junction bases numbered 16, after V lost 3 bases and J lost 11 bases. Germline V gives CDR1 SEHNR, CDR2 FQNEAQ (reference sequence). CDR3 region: CASSFNPGRLLFKQFF. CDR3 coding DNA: TGTGCCAGCAGCTTTAACCCCGGGAGGCTCTTGTTTAAGCAGTTCTTC.

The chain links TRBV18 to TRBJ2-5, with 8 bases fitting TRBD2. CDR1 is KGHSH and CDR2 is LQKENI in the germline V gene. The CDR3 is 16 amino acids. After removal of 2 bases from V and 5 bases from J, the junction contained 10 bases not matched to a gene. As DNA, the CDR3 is TGTGCCAGCTCACCATCATCCGGGAGGGGGACGGAGACCCAGTACTTC. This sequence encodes CASSPSSGRGTETQYF. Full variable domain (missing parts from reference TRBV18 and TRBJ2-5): NAGVMQNPRHLVRRRGQEARLRCSPMKGHSHVYWYRQLPEEGLKFMVYLQKENIIDESGMPKERFSAEFPKEGPSILRIQQVVRGDSAAYFCASSPSSGRGTETQYFGPGTRLLVL.

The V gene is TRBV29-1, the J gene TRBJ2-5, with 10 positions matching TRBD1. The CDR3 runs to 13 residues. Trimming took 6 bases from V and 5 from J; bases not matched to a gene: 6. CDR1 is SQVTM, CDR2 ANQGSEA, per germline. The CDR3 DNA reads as TGCAGCGTCGGACAGGGGGTAGGTGAGACCCAGTACTTC. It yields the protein CSVGQGVGETQYF.

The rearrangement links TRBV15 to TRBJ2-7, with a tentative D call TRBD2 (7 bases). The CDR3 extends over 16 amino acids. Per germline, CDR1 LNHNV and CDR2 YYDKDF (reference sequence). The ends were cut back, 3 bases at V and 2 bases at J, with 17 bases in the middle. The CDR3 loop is CATSRGGQGLTYEQYF. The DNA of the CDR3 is TGTGCCACCAGCAGGGGGGGGCAGGGATTGACCTACGAGCAGTACTTC.

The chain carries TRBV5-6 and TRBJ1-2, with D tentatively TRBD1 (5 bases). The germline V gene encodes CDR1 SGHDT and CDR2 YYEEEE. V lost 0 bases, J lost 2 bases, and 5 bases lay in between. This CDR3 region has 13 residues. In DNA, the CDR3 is TGTGCCAGCAGCTTGGAGGGGAACTATGGCTACACCTTC. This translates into CASSLEGNYGYTF. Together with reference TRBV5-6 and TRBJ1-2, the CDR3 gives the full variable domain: DAGVTQSPTHLIKTRGQQVTLRCSPKSGHDTVSWYQQALGQGPQFIFQYYEEEERQRGNFPDRFSGHQFPNYSSELNVNALLLGDSALYLCASSLEGNYGYTFGSGTRLTVV.

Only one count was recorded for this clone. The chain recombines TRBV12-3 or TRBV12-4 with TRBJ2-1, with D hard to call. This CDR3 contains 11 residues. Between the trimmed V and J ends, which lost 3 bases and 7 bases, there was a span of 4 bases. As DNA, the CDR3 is TGTGCCAGCAGTTTCGGTAATGAGCAGTTCTTC. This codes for CASSFGNEQFF.

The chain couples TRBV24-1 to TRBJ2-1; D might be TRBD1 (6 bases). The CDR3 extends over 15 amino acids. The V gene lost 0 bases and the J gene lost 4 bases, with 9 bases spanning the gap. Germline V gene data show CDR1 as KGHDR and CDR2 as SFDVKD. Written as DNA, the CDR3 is TGTGCCACCAGTGATTTGAGACAGGAATACAATGAGCAGTTCTTC. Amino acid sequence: CATSDLRQEYNEQFF.